This passage covers 31 T cell receptor beta chains from one sample sequenced in a study of response to subunit inactivated influenza vaccine. Each CDR3 protein is one row after TCRdb ran MiXCR on the RT-PCR reads. The data hold under 550,000 distinct CDR3 sequences, with about 7.6% observed a single time. Sequences were derived from PBMCs from blood, sampled roughly 24 months after vaccination. These receptors were collected from a man in his fifties or sixties who received an inactivated influenza vaccine.

This clonotype was counted many times. The chain has TRBV6-1 and TRBJ2-7; 9 bases match TRBD1. This CDR3 spans 15 amino acids. Trimming at V came to 6 bases and at J to 2 bases, leaving 8 bases not matched to a gene. Per the germline V gene, CDR1 is MNHNS and CDR2 is SASEGT. CDR3: CASSPGQGFTYEQYF. The DNA of the CDR3 is TGTGCCAGCAGCCCGGGACAGGGCTTTACCTACGAGCAGTACTTC.

Only a few counts were recorded for this clonotype. The rearrangement links TRBV7-9 to TRBJ1-1, with D uncertain. CDR1 and CDR2 from the germline V gene are SEHNR and FQNEAQ (reference sequence). Between the trimmed V and J ends, which lost 5 bases and 0 bases, there was a span of 13 bases. The CDR3 extends over 15 amino acids. CDR3 in DNA: TGTGCCAGCAGCCCCCAGTTGGCTCTGAACACTGAAGCTTTCTTT. It encodes CASSPQLALNTEAFF.

This clonotype was observed a few times. The chain employs TRBV12-3 or TRBV12-4 and TRBJ2-7, with D uncertain. The V and J ends lost 2 bases and 2 bases respectively, with 10 bases between them. The CDR3 totals 14 residues. CDR3 residues: CASSLSGVTYEQYF. The CDR3 bases are TGTGCCAGCAGTTTATCCGGCGTAACCTACGAGCAGTACTTC.

This clonotype appeared a few times. This rearrangement joins TRBV12-3 or TRBV12-4 to TRBJ2-7; D perhaps matches TRBD1 (7 bases). V was clipped by 4 bases and J by 2 bases, with 12 bases between them. This CDR3 spans 14 amino acids. The DNA of the CDR3 is TGTGCCAGCAGTTGGGACAGCGGGCCCTACGAGCAGTACTTC. It is translated as CASSWDSGPYEQYF.

This clonotype was seen repeatedly, ten times or more. The chain has TRBV12-3 or TRBV12-4 and TRBJ1-1, with TRBD1 as a possible D gene (5 bases). The CDR3 length is 18 residues. V gave up 4 bases and J gave up 0 bases, with 21 bases separating them. Here the CDR3 reads CASSSTYVWGGMNTEAFF. The CDR3, as DNA: TGTGCCAGCAGTTCGACCTACGTTTGGGGCGGGATGAACACTGAAGCTTTCTTT.

J is TRBJ2-2 and V is TRBV7-2; D tentatively fits TRBD1 or TRBD2 (6 bases each). Germline V lookup: CDR1 SGHTA, CDR2 FQGNSA. V gave up 1 base and J gave up 7 bases, with 10 bases separating them. CDR3 length: 14 residues. CDR3 in DNA: TGTGCCAGCAGCTTAGAAAGGGGGGTCGGGGAGCTGTTTTTT. It yields the protein CASSLERGVGELFF.

The chain joins TRBV4-1 to TRBJ2-2; D might be TRBD1 (6 bases). Per germline, CDR1 MGHRA and CDR2 YSYEKL. With 4 bases removed from V and 6 bases from J, the gap between germline ends came to 21 bases. The CDR3 extends over 17 amino acids. The CDR3 nucleotides read TGCGCCAGCAGCCCCTCATCAGGGGCAGGGTACCCCGGGGAGCTGTTTTTT. Translation: CASSPSSGAGYPGELFF.

The V call is TRBV7-9, the J call TRBJ1-1; D is perhaps TRBD1 (6 bases). CDR3 length: 13 residues. V lost 1 base to trimming and J lost 7 bases, with 10 bases between them. Germline lookup yields CDR1 SEHNR and CDR2 FQNEAQ (reference sequence). CDR3 bases: TGTGCCAGCAGCTTAGATTCAGGGGTTGAAGCTTTCTTT. The encoded protein is CASSLDSGVEAFF.

This clonotype showed up many times. This rearrangement joins TRBV10-3 to TRBJ2-2, with TRBD1 as a possible D gene (6 bases). Per the germline V gene, CDR1 is ENHRY and CDR2 is SYGVKD. Trimming took off 4 bases at V and 1 base at J, with 7 bases between the two ends. CDR3 size: 14 residues. CDR3 sequence reads: CAISGTENTGELFF. As DNA, the CDR3 is TGTGCCATCAGTGGGACAGAGAACACCGGGGAGCTGTTTTTT.

This clonotype was seen only a few times. CDR3 in amino acids: CAISSPYSGTGGEQFF. Written as DNA, the CDR3 is TGTGCCATTTCTTCCCCTTACTCGGGGACAGGGGGCGAGCAGTTCTTC. The V gene is TRBV28, the J gene TRBJ2-1; 12 nucleotides match TRBD1. Germline lookup yields CDR1 MDHEN and CDR2 SYDVKM. CDR3 size: 16 residues. Losses at the gene ends were 10 bases for V and 10 bases for J; bases not matched to a gene: 17. The full variable domain, in which reference TRBV28 and TRBJ2-1 provide the parts outside the CDR3, is DVKVTQSSRYLVKRTGEKVFLECVQDMDHENMFWYRQDPGLGLRLIYFSYDVKMKEKGDIPEGYSVSREKKERFSLILESASTNQTSMYLCAISSPYSGTGGEQFFGPGTRLTVL.

This clonotype was found a few times. This chain links TRBV6-1 with TRBJ2-7; D unclear. Trimming took 7 bases from V and 0 from J, leaving 22 bases between them. The length of the CDR3 is 17 residues. The germline CDR1 and CDR2 sequences are MNHNS and SASEGT. Written as DNA, the CDR3 is TGTGCCAGCACCCCTCTCCTCGGGCAGCCGAGCTCCTACGAGCAGTACTTC. Translating it yields CASTPLLGQPSSYEQYF.

The table lists this clonotype with a few counts. The chain joins TRBV20-1 to TRBJ1-1; TRBD1 is a possible D gene (6 bases). Germline CDR1 DFQATT, CDR2 SNEGSKA (reference sequence). V shed 3 bases and J shed 6 bases, with 11 bases lying between them. The CDR3 totals 12 residues. CDR3 nucleotides: TGCAGTGCTAGTAGGGGGTCTGCTGAAGCTTTCTTT. Protein: CSASRGSAEAFF.

The chain joins TRBV6-1 to TRBJ1-5, with D possibly being TRBD1 (6 bases). Germline CDR1 and CDR2: MNHNS and SASEGT. V lost 7 bases to trimming and J lost 3 bases, with 10 bases between them. The CDR3 has 13 residues. The CDR3 here is CASTGQPNQPQHF. CDR3 DNA sequence: TGTGCCAGCACCGGACAGCCCAATCAGCCCCAGCATTTT.

This chain links TRBV5-1 with TRBJ2-2; D is possibly TRBD2 (6 bases). This CDR3 spans 14 amino acids. The ends were cut back, 4 bases at V and 6 bases at J, with 13 bases in the middle. In germline, CDR1 is SGHRS, CDR2 YFSETQ. CDR3: CASSSPGRSGELFF. CDR3 nucleotides: TGCGCCAGCAGCAGCCCGGGGAGGTCCGGGGAGCTGTTTTTT.

In its sample, this clonotype was seen many times. The chain links TRBV27 to TRBJ2-1, with 7 bases that match TRBD1. V lost 5 bases, J lost 4 bases, and 8 bases stayed unmatched. Germline assignment: CDR1 MNHEY and CDR2 SMNVEV (reference sequence). This CDR3 is 15 amino acids long. CDR3 residues: CASSPLTGNYNEQFF. The CDR3 DNA is TGTGCCAGCAGTCCCTTGACAGGGAATTACAATGAGCAGTTCTTC.

This clonotype came up a few times. The V call is TRBV6-6, the J call TRBJ1-4, with unresolved D. Germline V gene data show CDR1 as MNHNY and CDR2 as SVGAGI (reference sequence). Trimming removed 5 bases at V and 7 bases at J, with 8 bases between. The CDR3 extends over 12 amino acids. CDR3 sequence: CASSQAGEKLFF. DNA for the CDR3: TGTGCCAGCAGTCAGGCGGGTGAAAAACTGTTTTTT.

This chain links TRBV4-1 with TRBJ2-1, with 10 bases that match TRBD2. Germline CDR1 and CDR2: MGHRA and YSYEKL. The V gene end was trimmed by 1 base and the J gene end by 2 bases; junction bases not matched to a gene: 2. The CDR3 has 16 residues. The CDR3 protein is CASSQGGLAPYNEQFF. The CDR3 region has the DNA TGCGCCAGCAGCCAAGGGGGACTAGCGCCCTACAATGAGCAGTTCTTC.

The chain joins TRBV20-1 to TRBJ1-1; D unclear. Trimming left V 0 bases short and J 6 bases short, with 17 bases between. Germline V lookup: CDR1 DFQATT, CDR2 SNEGSKA (reference sequence). This CDR3 has 15 residues. The CDR3 bases are TGCAGTGCTAGAGATCTTAGGCAGCTCTCTCCTGAAGCTTTCTTT. This translates into CSARDLRQLSPEAFF.

This clonotype was counted a few times. The V and J genes are TRBV20-1 and TRBJ2-7, with 13 bases that match TRBD2. V lost 4 bases to trimming and J lost 3 bases; unmatched junction nucleotides: 3. This CDR3 is 14 amino acids long. Per the germline V gene, CDR1 is DFQATT and CDR2 is SNEGSKA (reference sequence). CDR3 sequence (DNA): TGCAGTGCTACCGGACTAGCGGGAGACTACGAGCAGTACTTC. It is translated as CSATGLAGDYEQYF.

This clonotype was counted between two and nine times. The genes are TRBV7-3 and TRBJ2-2, with TRBD1 identical over 8 bases. Germline V gene sequence: CDR1 SGHTA, CDR2 FQGTGA. The V segment lost 4 bases and the J segment 4 bases; nucleotides outside the gene matches: 11. The CDR3 is 17 residues long. The CDR3 DNA sequence: TGTGCCAGCAGCTCCCAAATCGACAGGGGAGGCACCGGGGAGCTGTTTTTT. Protein product: CASSSQIDRGGTGELFF.

This clonotype was detected many times. This chain joins TRBV2 and TRBJ2-7, with TRBD1 as a possible D gene (6 bases). From germline, CDR1 is SNHLY and CDR2 FYNNEI. The CDR3 runs to 14 residues. V was shortened by 3 bases and J by 3 bases, with 12 bases between the two germline ends. CDR3: CASSDGRGLYEQYF. The CDR3 DNA is TGTGCCAGCAGTGATGGCAGGGGCCTCTACGAGCAGTACTTC.

The chain is built from TRBV7-2 and TRBJ2-3; 7 bases are shared with TRBD2. The junction had 12 bases not matched to a gene; V was cut back by 1 base and J by 5 bases. This CDR3 is built from 17 residues. Germline lookup yields CDR1 SGHTA and CDR2 FQGNSA. CDR3 protein: CASSLVFSGQSGDTQYF. DNA of the CDR3: TGTGCCAGCAGCTTAGTTTTTAGCGGGCAATCCGGAGATACGCAGTATTTT.

The chain employs TRBV10-3 and TRBJ1-2, with D perhaps TRBD1 (5 bases). V was cut by 4 bases and J by 8 bases, with 17 bases left in between. The CDR3 consists of 14 residues. From germline, CDR1 is ENHRY and CDR2 SYGVKD. Here the CDR3 reads CAISGGLQTGGYTF. The CDR3 nucleotides read TGTGCCATCAGTGGGGGACTGCAAACCGGCGGCTACACCTTC.

Ten or more counts support this clonotype. The V and J genes are TRBV7-6 and TRBJ1-4; 7 bases align to TRBD1. Germline loops: CDR1 SGHVS, CDR2 FNYEAQ. The V and J ends lost 2 bases and 5 bases, in that order; junction bases with no gene match: 11. The CDR3 is made up of 17 amino acids. CDR3 region: CASSLTRWTGGNEKLFF. CDR3 nucleotide sequence: TGTGCCAGCAGCTTAACTAGATGGACAGGCGGGAATGAAAAACTGTTTTTT.

The rearrangement uses TRBV15 and TRBJ2-5, with D possibly TRBD1 on 6 matching bases. Germline CDR1 LNHNV, CDR2 YYDKDF (reference sequence). This CDR3 is built from 14 residues. Trimming cost V 8 bases and J 2 bases, with 15 bases left between them. The CDR3 DNA is TGTGCCACCTCCGGGACACATAAACAAGAGACCCAGTACTTC. Translating it yields CATSGTHKQETQYF.

The sample holds a few counts of this clonotype. V gene TRBV30 combines with J gene TRBJ2-1; D not resolved. The CDR3 extends over 13 amino acids. Germline CDR1 is GTSNPN and CDR2 is SVGIG (reference sequence). V was cut by 8 bases and J by 0 bases, with 11 bases left in between. CDR3 sequence: CAQTVNSYNEQFF. The CDR3 bases are TGTGCCCAAACAGTAAACTCCTACAATGAGCAGTTCTTC.

This clonotype has ten or more counts. The chain is built from TRBV7-9 and TRBJ2-5; unclear D gene. This CDR3 is built from 11 residues. Germline lookup yields CDR1 SEHNR and CDR2 FQNEAQ (reference sequence). The V gene lost 5 bases and the J gene lost 9 bases, with 10 bases spanning the gap. CDR3 coding DNA: TGTGCCAGCAGCCCCGGTGGAGCCCAGTACTTC. This sequence encodes CASSPGGAQYF.

The chain combines TRBV5-1 with TRBJ2-3; 9 bases line up with TRBD2. CDR1 SGHRS and CDR2 YFSETQ come from the germline V gene. This CDR3 is built from 16 residues. The J segment lost 6 bases and the V segment lost 4 bases, leaving 12 bases of the junction unmatched. The CDR3 DNA sequence: TGCGCCAGCAGCCCCAGGTTAGCGGGAGCTCGGGATACGCAGTATTTT. This codes for CASSPRLAGARDTQYF.

The table lists this clonotype with many counts. The V gene is TRBV28, the J gene TRBJ2-5; 7 bases are a match to TRBD2. This CDR3 has 14 amino acids. V shed 7 bases, J shed 4 bases, and the junction held 9 bases outside the gene matches. Germline V gene lookup returns CDR1 MDHEN and CDR2 SYDVKM. Written as DNA, the CDR3 is TGTGCCAGCATTTCTACTGGGGAGGGAGAGACCCAGTACTTC. Amino acid sequence: CASISTGEGETQYF. The whole variable domain, filled in from reference TRBV28 and TRBJ2-5, reads DVKVTQSSRYLVKRTGEKVFLECVQDMDHENMFWYRQDPGLGLRLIYFSYDVKMKEKGDIPEGYSVSREKKERFSLILESASTNQTSMYLCASISTGEGETQYFGPGTRLLVL.

This clonotype was found a few times. This sequence joins TRBV18 and TRBJ2-5; TRBD1 matches 10 bases. CDR3 size: 14 residues. V was clipped by 6 bases and J by 5 bases; unmatched bases: 6. Germline V gene data show CDR1 as KGHSH and CDR2 as LQKENI. The CDR3 here is CASSRQGATETQYF. The CDR3 DNA follows: TGTGCCAGCTCGCGACAGGGGGCTACGGAGACCCAGTACTTC. The full variable domain, rest sourced from reference TRBV18 and TRBJ2-5, is NAGVMQNPRHLVRRRGQEARLRCSPMKGHSHVYWYRQLPEEGLKFMVYLQKENIIDESGMPKERFSAEFPKEGPSILRIQQVVRGDSAAYFCASSRQGATETQYFGPGTRLLVL.

The sample holds a few counts of this clonotype. The genes are TRBV24-1 and TRBJ2-5; D is possibly TRBD2 (6 bases). Trimming removed 2 bases from V and 5 bases from J, with 17 bases in between. The germline CDR1 and CDR2 sequences are KGHDR and SFDVKD. The CDR3 extends over 16 amino acids. DNA of the CDR3: TGTGCCACCAGTGATTCCTCTTTTAGGGCGGGGGAGACCCAGTACTTC. It is translated as CATSDSSFRAGETQYF.